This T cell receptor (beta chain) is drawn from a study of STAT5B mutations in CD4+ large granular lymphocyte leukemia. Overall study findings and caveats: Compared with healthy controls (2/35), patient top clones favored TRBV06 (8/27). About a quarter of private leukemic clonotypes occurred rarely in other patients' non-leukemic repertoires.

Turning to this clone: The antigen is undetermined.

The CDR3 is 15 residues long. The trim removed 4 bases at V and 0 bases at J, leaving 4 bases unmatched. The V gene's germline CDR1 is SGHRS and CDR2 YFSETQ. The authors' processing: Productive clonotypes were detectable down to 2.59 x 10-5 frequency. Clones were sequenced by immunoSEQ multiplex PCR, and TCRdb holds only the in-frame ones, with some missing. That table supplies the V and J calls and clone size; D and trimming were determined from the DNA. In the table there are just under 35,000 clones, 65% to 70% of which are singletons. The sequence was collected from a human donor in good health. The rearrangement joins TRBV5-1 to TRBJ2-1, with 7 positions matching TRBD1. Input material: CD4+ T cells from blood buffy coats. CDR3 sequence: CASSPTGFSYNEQFF. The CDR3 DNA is TGCGCCAGCAGCCCGACAGGGTTCTCCTACAATGAGCAGTTCTTC.